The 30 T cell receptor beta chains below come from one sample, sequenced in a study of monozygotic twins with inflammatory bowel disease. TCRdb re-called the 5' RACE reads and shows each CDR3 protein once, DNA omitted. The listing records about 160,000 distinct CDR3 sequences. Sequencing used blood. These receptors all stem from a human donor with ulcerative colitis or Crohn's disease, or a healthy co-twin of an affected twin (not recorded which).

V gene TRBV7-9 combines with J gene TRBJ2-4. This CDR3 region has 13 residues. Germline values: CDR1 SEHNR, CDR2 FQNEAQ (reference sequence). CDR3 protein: CASSLEGRHIQYF. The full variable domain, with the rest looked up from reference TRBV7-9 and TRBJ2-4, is DTGVSQNPRHKITKRGQNVTFRCDPISEHNRLYWYRQTLGQGPEFLTYFQNEAQLEKSRLLSDRFSAERPKGSFSTLEIQRTEQGDSAMYLCASSLEGRHIQYFGAGTRLSVL.

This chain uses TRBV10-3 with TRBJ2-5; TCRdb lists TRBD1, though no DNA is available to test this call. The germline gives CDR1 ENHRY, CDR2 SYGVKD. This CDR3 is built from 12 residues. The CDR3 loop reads CAIGQVQETQYF.

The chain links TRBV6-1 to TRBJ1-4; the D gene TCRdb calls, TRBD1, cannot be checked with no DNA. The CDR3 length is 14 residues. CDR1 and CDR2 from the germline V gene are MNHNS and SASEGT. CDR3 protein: CASSPGGLNEKLFF.

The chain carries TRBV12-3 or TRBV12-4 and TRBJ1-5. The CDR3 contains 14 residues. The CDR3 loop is CASRLGNSNQPQHF.

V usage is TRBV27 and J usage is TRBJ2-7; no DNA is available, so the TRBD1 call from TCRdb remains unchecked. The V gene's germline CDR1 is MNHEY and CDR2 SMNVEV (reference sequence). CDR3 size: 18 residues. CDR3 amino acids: CASSLRTGLTSRSGEQYF.

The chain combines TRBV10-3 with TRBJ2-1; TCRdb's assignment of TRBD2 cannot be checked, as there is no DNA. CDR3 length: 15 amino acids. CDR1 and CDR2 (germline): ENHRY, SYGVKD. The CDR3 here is CAISEWSGRDNEQFF.

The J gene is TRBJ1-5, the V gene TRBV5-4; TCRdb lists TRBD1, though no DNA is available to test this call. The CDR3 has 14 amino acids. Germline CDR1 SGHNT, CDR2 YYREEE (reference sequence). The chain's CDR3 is CASSNGQGNQPQHF. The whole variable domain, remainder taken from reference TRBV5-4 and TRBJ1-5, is ETGVTQSPTHLIKTRGQQVTLRCSSQSGHNTVSWYQQALGQGPQFIFQYYREEENGRGNFPPRFSGLQFPNYSSELNVNALELDDSALYLCASSNGQGNQPQHFGDGTRLSIL.

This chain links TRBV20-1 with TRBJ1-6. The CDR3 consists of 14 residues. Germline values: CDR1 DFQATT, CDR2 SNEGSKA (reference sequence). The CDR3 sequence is CSATSGERDSPLHF.

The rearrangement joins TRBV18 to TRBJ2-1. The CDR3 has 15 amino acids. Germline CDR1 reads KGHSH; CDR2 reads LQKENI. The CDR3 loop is CASSASMSSYNEQFF. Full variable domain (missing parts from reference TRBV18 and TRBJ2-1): NAGVMQNPRHLVRRRGQEARLRCSPMKGHSHVYWYRQLPEEGLKFMVYLQKENIIDESGMPKERFSAEFPKEGPSILRIQQVVRGDSAAYFCASSASMSSYNEQFFGPGTRLTVL.

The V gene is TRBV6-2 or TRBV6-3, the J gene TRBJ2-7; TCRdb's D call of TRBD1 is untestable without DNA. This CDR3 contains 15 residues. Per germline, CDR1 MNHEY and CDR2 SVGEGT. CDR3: CASSLTGGPSYEQYF.

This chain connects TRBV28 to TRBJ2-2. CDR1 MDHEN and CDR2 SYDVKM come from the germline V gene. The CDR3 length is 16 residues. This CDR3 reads CASSATHLSNTGELFF.

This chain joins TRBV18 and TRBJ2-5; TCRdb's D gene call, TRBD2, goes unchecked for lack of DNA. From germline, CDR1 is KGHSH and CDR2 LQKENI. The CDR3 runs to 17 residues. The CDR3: CASSPLGLAGGIETQYF.

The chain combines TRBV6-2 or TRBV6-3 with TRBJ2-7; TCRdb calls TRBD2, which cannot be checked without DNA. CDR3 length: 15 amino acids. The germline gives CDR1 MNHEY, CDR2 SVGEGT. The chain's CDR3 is CASNYRGTSGYEQYF.

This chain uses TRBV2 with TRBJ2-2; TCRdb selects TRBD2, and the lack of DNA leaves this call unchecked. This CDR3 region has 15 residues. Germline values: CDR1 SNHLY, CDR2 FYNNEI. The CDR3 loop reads CASGRLAVNTGELFF.

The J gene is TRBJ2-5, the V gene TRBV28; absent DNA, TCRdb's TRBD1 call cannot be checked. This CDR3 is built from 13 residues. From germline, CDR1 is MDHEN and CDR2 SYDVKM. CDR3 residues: CATHRGGQETQYF.

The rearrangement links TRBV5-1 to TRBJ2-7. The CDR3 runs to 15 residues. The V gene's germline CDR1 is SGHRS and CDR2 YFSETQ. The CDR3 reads CASSVGATASREQYF.

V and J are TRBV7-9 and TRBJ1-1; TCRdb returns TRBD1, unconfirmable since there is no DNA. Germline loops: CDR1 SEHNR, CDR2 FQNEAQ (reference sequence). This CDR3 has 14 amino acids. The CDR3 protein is CASSLAAGMTEAFF.

The CDR3: CASRATRPYEQYF. This sequence joins TRBV28 and TRBJ2-7. The CDR3 is 13 residues long. CDR1 is MDHEN and CDR2 is SYDVKM in the germline V gene.

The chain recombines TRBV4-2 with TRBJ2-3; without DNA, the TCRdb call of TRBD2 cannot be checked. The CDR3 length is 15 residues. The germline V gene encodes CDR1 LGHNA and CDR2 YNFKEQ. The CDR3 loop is CASSTSGRAMDTQYF.

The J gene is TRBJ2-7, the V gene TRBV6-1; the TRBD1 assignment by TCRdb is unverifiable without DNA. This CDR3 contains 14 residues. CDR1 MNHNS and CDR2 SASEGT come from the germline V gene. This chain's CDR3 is CASSSYKGSHEQYF.

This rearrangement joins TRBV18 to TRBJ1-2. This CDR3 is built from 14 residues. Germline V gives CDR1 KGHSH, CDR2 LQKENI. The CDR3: CASSLEQRPYGYTF.

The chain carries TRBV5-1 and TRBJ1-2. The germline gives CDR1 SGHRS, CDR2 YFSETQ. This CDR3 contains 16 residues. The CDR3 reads CASSLDRRTQSYGYTF.

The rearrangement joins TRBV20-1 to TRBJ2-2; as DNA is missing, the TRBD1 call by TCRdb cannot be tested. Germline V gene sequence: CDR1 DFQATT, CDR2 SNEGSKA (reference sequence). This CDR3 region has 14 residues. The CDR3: CSTSGQLRPGELFF.

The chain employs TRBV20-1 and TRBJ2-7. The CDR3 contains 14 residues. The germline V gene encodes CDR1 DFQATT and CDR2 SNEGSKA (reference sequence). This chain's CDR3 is CSASFTKSSYEQYF.

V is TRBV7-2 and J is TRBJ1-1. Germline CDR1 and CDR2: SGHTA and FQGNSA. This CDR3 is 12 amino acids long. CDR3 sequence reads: CASSLALGEAFF.

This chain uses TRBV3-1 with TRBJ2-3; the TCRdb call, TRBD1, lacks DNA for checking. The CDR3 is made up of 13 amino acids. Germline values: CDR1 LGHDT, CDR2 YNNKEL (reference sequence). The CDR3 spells CASSHREADTQYF.

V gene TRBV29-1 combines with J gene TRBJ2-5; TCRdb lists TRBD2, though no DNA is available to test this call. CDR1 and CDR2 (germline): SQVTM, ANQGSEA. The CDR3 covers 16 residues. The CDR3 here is CSAPRGTSGVEETQYF.

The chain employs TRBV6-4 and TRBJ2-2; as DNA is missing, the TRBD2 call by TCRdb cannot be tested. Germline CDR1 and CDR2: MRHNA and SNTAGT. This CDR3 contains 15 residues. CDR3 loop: CASSEGGFSTGELFF.

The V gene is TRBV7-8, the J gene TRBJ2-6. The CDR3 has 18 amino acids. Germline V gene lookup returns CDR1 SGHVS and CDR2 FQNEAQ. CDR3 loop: CASRHNLGQSSGANVLTF.

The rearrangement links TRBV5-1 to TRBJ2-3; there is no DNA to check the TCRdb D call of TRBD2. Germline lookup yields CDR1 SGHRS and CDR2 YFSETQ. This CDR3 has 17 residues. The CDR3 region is CASSLKQGGRAGDTQYF.